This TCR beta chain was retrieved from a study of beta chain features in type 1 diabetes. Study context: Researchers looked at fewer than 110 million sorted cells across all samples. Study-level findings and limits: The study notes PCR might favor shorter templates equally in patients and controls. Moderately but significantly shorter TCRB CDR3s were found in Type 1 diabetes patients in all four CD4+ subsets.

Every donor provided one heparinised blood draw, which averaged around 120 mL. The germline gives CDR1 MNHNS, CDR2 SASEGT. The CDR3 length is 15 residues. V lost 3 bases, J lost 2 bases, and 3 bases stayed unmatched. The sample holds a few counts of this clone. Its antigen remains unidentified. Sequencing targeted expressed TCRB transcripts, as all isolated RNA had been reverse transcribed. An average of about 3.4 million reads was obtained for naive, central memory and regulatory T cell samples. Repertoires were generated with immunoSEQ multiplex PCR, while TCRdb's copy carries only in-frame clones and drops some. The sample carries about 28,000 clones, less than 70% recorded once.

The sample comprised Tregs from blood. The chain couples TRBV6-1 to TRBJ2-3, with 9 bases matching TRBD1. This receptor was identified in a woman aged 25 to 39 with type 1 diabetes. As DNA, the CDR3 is TGTGCCAGCAGTGACGGACAGGGGCACACAGATACGCAGTATTTT. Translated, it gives CASSDGQGHTDTQYF.